This T cell receptor beta chain was retrieved from a study of blood T cells in healthy people across ages. Study-wide results and caveats: It was found that TCR beta diversity correlated strongly with the percentage of naive T cells. TCR beta diversity per million T cells fell roughly linearly with age. The CMV status of each donor remained undetermined, and this could have confounded shifts in expanded clonotypes.

Ranging in age from about 6 to 100, the donors were healthy Caucasian individuals from Russia. A J-beta primer mix and a sample-barcoded 5' primer were used in a second PCR of roughly 6 to 11 cycles. TCRdb independently ran MiXCR on the 5' RACE reads; one entry per CDR3 protein. The data contain roughly 1.7 million distinct CDR3 sequences, 30% to 35% of them seen just once; the ten biggest clones take up approximately 10%. This CDR3 has 15 residues. V lost 6 bases to trimming and J lost 3 bases; unmatched junction nucleotides: 10. Germline V gene data show CDR1 as SGHRS and CDR2 as YFSETQ. The table lists this clonotype with a count of one. The target antigen is unknown.

This TCR was recovered from a woman in her thirties in good health. Input material: blood. This chain joins TRBV5-1 and TRBJ2-5; 8 bases are shared with TRBD2. The CDR3 sequence: CASNPGGSGKETQYF. DNA for the CDR3: TGCGCCAGCAATCCCGGGGGTAGCGGGAAAGAGACCCAGTACTTC.